The 5 T cell receptor beta chains in this list originate from one sample, sequenced in a study of T cells after yellow fever vaccination. TCRdb called the 5' RACE reads again in MiXCR, with one record for every CDR3 protein. The table has some 500,000 distinct CDR3 sequences, less than 15% seen once. This material consisted of PBMCs, taken on the day of the yellow fever booster vaccination. The source is a man under 40 who received the YFV17D yellow fever vaccine.

This clonotype was seen only a few times. V gene TRBV30 combines with J gene TRBJ1-1; 10 positions match TRBD1. V shed 2 bases and J 5 bases; nucleotides not matched to a gene: 5. The CDR3 contains 14 residues. Germline CDR1 reads GTSNPN; CDR2 reads SVGIG (reference sequence). CDR3 loop: CAWSWTGGRTEAFF. In DNA, the CDR3 is TGTGCCTGGAGTTGGACAGGGGGGCGGACTGAAGCTTTCTTT. The full variable domain, with the rest looked up from reference TRBV30 and TRBJ1-1, is SQTIHQWPATLVQPVGSPLSLECTVEGTSNPNLYWYRQAAGRGLQLLFYSVGIGQISSEVPQNLSASRPQDRQFILSSKKLLLSDSGFYLCAWSWTGGRTEAFFGQGTRLTVV.

V usage is TRBV12-5 and J usage is TRBJ2-1; 11 positions match TRBD2. The CDR3 sequence is 15 residues long. The V and J ends lost 5 bases and 9 bases, in that order; junction bases with no gene match: 9. Germline V gene sequence: CDR1 LGHNT, CDR2 FRNRAP. CDR3 protein: CASGRLAGGVSEQFF. The CDR3 DNA sequence: TGTGCTAGTGGTCGATTAGCGGGAGGGGTCAGTGAGCAGTTCTTC.

The sample holds one count of this clonotype. The chain couples TRBV10-3 to TRBJ2-1; 9 bases map to TRBD2. This CDR3 is built from 18 residues. The germline CDR1 and CDR2 sequences are ENHRY and SYGVKD. V shed 5 bases and J 0 bases; nucleotides not matched to a gene: 11. The CDR3: CAISSLGASGTSYNEQFF. DNA of the CDR3: TGTGCCATCAGTTCCCTAGGGGCTAGCGGGACCTCCTACAATGAGCAGTTCTTC.

This clonotype has a handful of counts. The V call is TRBV21-1, the J call TRBJ2-7; the table's D call TRBD2 went unverified against the DNA. TRBV21-1 is designated a pseudogene. This CDR3 comprises 17 residues. CDR3 in DNA: TGTGCCAGCAGCAAAGGGGCGACTAGCGGGAAGACCTACGAGCAGTACTTC. Translation gives CASSKGATSGKTYEQYF.

At least ten counts were recorded for this clonotype. The CDR3 nucleotides read TGTGCCAGCAGCCCCCAATTGGGCGGGGAGCTGTTTTTT. This translates into CASSPQLGGELFF. The V call is TRBV7-8, the J call TRBJ2-2, with D unresolved. The length of the CDR3 is 13 residues. Germline V gene lookup returns CDR1 SGHVS and CDR2 FQNEAQ. Trimming removed 5 bases at V and 7 bases at J, with 11 bases between. Complete variable domain (other parts from reference TRBV7-8 and TRBJ2-2): GAGVSQSPRYKVAKRGQDVALRCDPISGHVSLFWYQQALGQGPEFLTYFQNEAQLDKSGLPSDRFFAERPEGSVSTLKIQRTQQEDSAVYLCASSPQLGGELFFGEGSRLTVL.